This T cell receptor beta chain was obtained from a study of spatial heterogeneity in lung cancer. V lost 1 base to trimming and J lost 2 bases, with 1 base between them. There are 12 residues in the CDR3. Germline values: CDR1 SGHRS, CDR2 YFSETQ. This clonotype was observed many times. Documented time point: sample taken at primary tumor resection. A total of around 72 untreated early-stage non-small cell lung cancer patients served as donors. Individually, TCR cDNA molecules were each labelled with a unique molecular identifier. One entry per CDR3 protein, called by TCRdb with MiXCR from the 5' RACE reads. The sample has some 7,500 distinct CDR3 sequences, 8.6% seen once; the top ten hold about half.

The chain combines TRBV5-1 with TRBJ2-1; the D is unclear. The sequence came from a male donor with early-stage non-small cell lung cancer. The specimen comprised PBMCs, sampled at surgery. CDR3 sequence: CASSLPYNEQFF. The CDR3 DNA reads TGCGCCAGCAGCTTGCCCTACAATGAGCAGTTCTTC.